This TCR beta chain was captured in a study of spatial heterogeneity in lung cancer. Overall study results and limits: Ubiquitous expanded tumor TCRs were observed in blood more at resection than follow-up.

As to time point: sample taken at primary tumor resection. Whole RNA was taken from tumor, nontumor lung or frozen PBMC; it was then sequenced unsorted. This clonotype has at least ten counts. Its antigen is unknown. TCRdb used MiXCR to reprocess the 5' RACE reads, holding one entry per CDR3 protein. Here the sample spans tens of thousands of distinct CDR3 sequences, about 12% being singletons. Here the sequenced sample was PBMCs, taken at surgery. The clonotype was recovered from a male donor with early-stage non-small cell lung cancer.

The CDR3: CASSQEGYTSNYGYTF. The CDR3, as DNA: TGTGCCAGCAGCCAAGAGGGATACACCTCTAACTATGGCTACACCTTC. The V call is TRBV14, the J call TRBJ1-2; no definite D call. V lost 0 bases and J 0 bases, leaving 11 bases between the germline ends. The CDR3 is 16 amino acids. Per the germline V gene, CDR1 is SGHDN and CDR2 is FVKESK.